The 26 T cell receptor beta chains given below trace back to one sample, sequenced in a study of cytomegalovirus exposure and HLA in healthy donors. The PCR contained 60 Vbeta and 13 Jbeta primers. Sequenced by immunoSEQ multiplex PCR; TCRdb stores in-frame clones only, minus some. This table holds about 64,000 clones, about three quarters found once. Input material: PBMCs. These receptors all come from a male donor in good health and CMV-seropositive.

CDR3 in amino acids: CASRGPGDSFMGGFF. The CDR3 region has the DNA TGTGCCAGCAGGGGCCCGGGGGACAGTTTCATGGGTGGTTTCTTT. V usage is TRBV6-5 and J usage is TRBJ1-1; 7 bases are shared with TRBD1. Germline CDR1 MNHEY, CDR2 SVGAGI. The trim removed 6 bases at V and 13 bases at J, leaving 20 bases unmatched. There are 15 residues in the CDR3.

The rearrangement joins TRBV7-6 to TRBJ1-4; TRBD1 matches 7 bases. The CDR3 loop spans 15 amino acids. CDR1 is SGHVS, CDR2 FNYEAQ, per germline. Losses at the gene ends were 5 bases for V and 7 bases for J; bases not matched to a gene: 10. CDR3 DNA: TGTGCCAGCAGCCCTGCTACAGGGGTTGGTGAAAAACTGTTTTTT. Residues: CASSPATGVGEKLFF.

The chain is built from TRBV27 and TRBJ1-1; D not certain. Germline CDR1 and CDR2: MNHEY and SMNVEV (reference sequence). This CDR3 has 14 residues. Trimming cost V 3 bases and J 1 base, with 9 bases left between them. CDR3 bases: TGTGCCAGCAGTTTGAACGCAGGGAACACTGAAGCTTTCTTT. Protein product: CASSLNAGNTEAFF.

This clone has only a few counts. This rearrangement joins TRBV19 to TRBJ1-5; TRBD1 aligns across 8 bases. The V gene end was trimmed by 1 base and the J gene end by 7 bases; junction bases not matched to a gene: 0. The CDR3 extends over 13 amino acids. Germline CDR1 reads LNHDA; CDR2 reads SQIVND (reference sequence). The DNA for the CDR3 is TGTGCCAGTAGTATAGGGGACAGGCAGCCCCAGCATTTT. It translates to CASSIGDRQPQHF.

CDR3 region: CASSTGGTQYF. In DNA form, the CDR3 reads TGTGCCAGTAGTACCGGGGGGACCCAGTACTTC. This chain links TRBV19 with TRBJ2-5, with D possibly TRBD2 on 6 matching bases. The V and J ends lost 4 bases and 7 bases respectively, with 7 bases between them. Germline V gene sequence: CDR1 LNHDA, CDR2 SQIVND (reference sequence). The CDR3 extends over 11 amino acids.

The genes are TRBV10-1 and TRBJ1-1; tentative D call: TRBD1 (5 bases). V shed 0 bases and J shed 2 bases, with 19 bases lying between them. CDR1 and CDR2 from the germline V gene are WNHNN and SYGVQD (reference sequence). The CDR3 extends over 18 amino acids. The CDR3 nucleotides read TGCGCCAGCAGTGAGTCGGAAGGGGAGGGCCCCCTTAACACTGAAGCTTTCTTT. Amino acids: CASSESEGEGPLNTEAFF.

CDR3 coding DNA: TGTGCCAGCACGCGGACAGGGAAGGCTGAAGCTTTCTTT. The encoded protein is CASTRTGKAEAFF. The chain is built from TRBV27 and TRBJ1-1; TRBD1 aligns across 8 bases. V shed 7 bases and J 6 bases; nucleotides not matched to a gene: 7. CDR3 length equals 13 residues. Germline CDR1 reads MNHEY; CDR2 reads SMNVEV (reference sequence).

CDR3 nucleotide sequence: TGTGCCAGCAGTTTGGGGGGGAACACTGAAGCTTTCTTT. Residues: CASSLGGNTEAFF. The V gene is TRBV28, the J gene TRBJ1-1, with TRBD1 as a possible D gene (5 bases). V gave up 3 bases and J gave up 1 base, with 6 bases separating them. CDR1 and CDR2 (germline): MDHEN, SYDVKM. The CDR3 totals 13 residues.

The chain uses TRBV7-6 and TRBJ1-2; no definite D call. The germline CDR1 and CDR2 sequences are SGHVS and FNYEAQ. The CDR3 has 12 residues. The ends were cut back, 1 base at V and 8 bases at J, with 8 bases in the middle. The CDR3 DNA reads as TGTGCCAGCAGCTTAGAGGGAGGCGGCTACACCTTC. As protein: CASSLEGGGYTF.

The gene calls are TRBV27 and TRBJ1-1, with 9 bases matching TRBD1. V trimming: 7 bases; J trimming: 2 bases; junction bases outside the gene matches: 8. Germline assignment: CDR1 MNHEY and CDR2 SMNVEV (reference sequence). This CDR3 region has 15 residues. The chain's CDR3 is CASTNPGQGNTEAFF. CDR3 in DNA: TGTGCCAGCACTAACCCGGGACAGGGAAACACTGAAGCTTTCTTT.

The chain employs TRBV7-2 and TRBJ2-3; 9 nucleotides align to TRBD1. The germline V gene has CDR1 SGHTA and CDR2 FQGNSA. CDR3 length: 16 amino acids. The junction had 6 bases not matched to a gene; V was cut back by 5 bases and J by 0 bases. CDR3 in DNA: TGTGCCAGCAGCCCTGGACAGGGGACTAGCACAGATACGCAGTATTTT. Its translation: CASSPGQGTSTDTQYF.

With regard to this clone: At one end, the junction sequence differs from germline, possibly due to a read error. The chain has TRBV15 and TRBJ2-4, with TRBD2 as a possible D gene (6 bases). CDR1 is LNHNV, CDR2 YYDKDF, per germline (reference sequence). The CDR3 totals 16 residues. CDR3 nucleotides: TGTGCCACCAGCAGTATAGCGGACCTAGCCAAAAACATTCGGTACTTC. It codes for CATSSIADLAKNIRYF.

This clone has just a few counts. The V call is TRBV7-9, the J call TRBJ2-5; D uncertain. CDR3 length: 13 residues. Germline V gene data show CDR1 as SEHNR and CDR2 as FQNEAQ (reference sequence). V was pared by 1 base and J by 4 bases, with 7 bases between. DNA for the CDR3: TGTGCCAGCAGCTTAGACTCTTCAGAGACCCAGTACTTC. Amino acids: CASSLDSSETQYF.

In DNA form, the CDR3 reads TGTGCCAGCAGCCAAGATGAGGCAGGGCAGCCCCAGCATTTT. It specifies CASSQDEAGQPQHF. The chain joins TRBV4-2 to TRBJ1-5, with a possible D match to TRBD1 (5 bases). The CDR3 is 14 amino acids. In germline, CDR1 is LGHNA, CDR2 YNFKEQ. Trimming cost V 0 bases and J 7 bases, with 10 bases left between them.

This clone was seen only once. The gene calls are TRBV19 and TRBJ1-2; a weak D match, TRBD1 (5 bases). The germline V gene encodes CDR1 LNHDA and CDR2 SQIVND (reference sequence). The length of the CDR3 is 13 residues. Trimming pared 8 bases from V and 5 bases from J, leaving 15 bases between. The CDR3 loop reads CASAPTGPYGYTF. CDR3 nucleotides: TGTGCCAGTGCCCCAACAGGCCCATATGGCTACACCTTC.

The chain couples TRBV5-1 to TRBJ2-3, with a possible D match to TRBD2 (5 bases). The germline V and J ends were trimmed by 2 bases and 7 bases, with 14 bases remaining between them. Per germline, CDR1 SGHRS and CDR2 YFSETQ. The CDR3 is made up of 14 amino acids. CDR3 residues: CASSLWGDENTQYF. DNA for the CDR3: TGCGCCAGCAGCTTATGGGGAGACGAAAATACGCAGTATTTT.

V is TRBV7-6 and J is TRBJ1-2, with D possibly TRBD1 on 6 matching bases. Germline V gene sequence: CDR1 SGHVS, CDR2 FNYEAQ. The CDR3 is made up of 16 amino acids. Trimming took off 1 base at V and 6 bases at J, with 18 bases between the two ends. CDR3 nucleotide sequence: TGTGCCAGCAGCTTAGAAGGGTTTACAGGGAGTGATGGCTACACCTTC. It specifies CASSLEGFTGSDGYTF.

In DNA form, the CDR3 reads TGTGCCAGCAGAGGTCGGACAGGCAATTCACCCCTCCACTTT. Residues: CASRGRTGNSPLHF. The chain is built from TRBV28 and TRBJ1-6; 7 bases align to TRBD1. This CDR3 comprises 14 residues. V lost 6 bases to trimming and J lost 7 bases; unmatched junction nucleotides: 6. Germline CDR1 reads MDHEN; CDR2 reads SYDVKM.

The V and J genes are TRBV5-1 and TRBJ1-2; D is possibly TRBD1 (5 bases). Germline V gene sequence: CDR1 SGHRS, CDR2 YFSETQ. Trimming removed 0 bases at V and 3 bases at J, with 9 bases between. This CDR3 has 14 amino acids. The CDR3 coding sequence is TGCGCCAGCAGCTTGGATGGGGGGTACTATGGCTACACCTTC. Protein product: CASSLDGGYYGYTF.

The chain has TRBV2 and TRBJ1-6, with 11 bases that match TRBD1. This CDR3 contains 18 residues. The V segment lost 5 bases and the J segment 4 bases; nucleotides outside the gene matches: 10. Germline assignment: CDR1 SNHLY and CDR2 FYNNEI. This CDR3 is CASSPWTGGDHYNSPLHF. In nucleotides, the CDR3 is TGTGCCAGCAGTCCTTGGACAGGGGGCGATCATTATAATTCACCCCTCCACTTT.

The chain couples TRBV15 to TRBJ2-7; 11 bases map to TRBD1. The V segment lost 0 bases and the J segment 8 bases; nucleotides outside the gene matches: 6. The CDR3 length is 15 residues. The V gene's germline CDR1 is LNHNV and CDR2 YYDKDF (reference sequence). This chain's CDR3 is CATSRDRGTGGKQYF. For the CDR3, the DNA is TGTGCCACCAGCAGAGATCGAGGGACAGGGGGAAAGCAGTACTTC.

The V gene is TRBV5-8, the J gene TRBJ2-1; 10 nucleotides agree with TRBD1. The CDR3 runs to 16 residues. J was trimmed by 6 bases and V by 2 bases; bases with no gene match: 8. Germline V gives CDR1 SGHTS, CDR2 YDEGEE. CDR3 nucleotides: TGTGCCAGCAGCTTCCACCTTGGGACAGGGGTCAATGAGCAGTTCTTC. This codes for CASSFHLGTGVNEQFF.

The gene calls are TRBV7-9 and TRBJ1-1; D unresolved. Germline V gene lookup returns CDR1 SEHNR and CDR2 FQNEAQ (reference sequence). V gave up 5 bases and J gave up 5 bases, with 15 bases separating them. The CDR3 extends over 14 amino acids. Here the CDR3 DNA reads TGTGCCAGCAGCGAGGGTGGAGGGTGGACTGAAGCTTTCTTT. Protein: CASSEGGGWTEAFF. Full variable domain (missing parts from reference TRBV7-9 and TRBJ1-1): DTGVSQNPRHKITKRGQNVTFRCDPISEHNRLYWYRQTLGQGPEFLTYFQNEAQLEKSRLLSDRFSAERPKGSFSTLEIQRTEQGDSAMYLCASSEGGGWTEAFFGQGTRLTVV.

This clone was seen a single time. The gene calls are TRBV10-3 and TRBJ1-3, with unresolved D. This CDR3 region has 11 residues. From germline, CDR1 is ENHRY and CDR2 SYGVKD. Trimming removed 8 bases from V and 8 bases from J, with 10 bases in between. CDR3 coding DNA: TGTGCCATCCGCGAACGGGACACCATATATTTT. It codes for CAIRERDTIYF.

The chain employs TRBV7-3 and TRBJ2-5, with TRBD2 identical over 9 bases. Germline V gene lookup returns CDR1 SGHTA and CDR2 FQGTGA. With 2 bases clipped from V and 0 bases from J, the junction kept 7 bases outside the gene matches. The length of the CDR3 is 17 residues. CDR3 in DNA: TGTGCCAGCAGCTTAGCGGGGGGGCCAGGGTACCAAGAGACCCAGTACTTC. It specifies CASSLAGGPGYQETQYF. Full variable domain (remainder filled in from reference TRBV7-3 and TRBJ2-5): GAGVSQTPSNKVTEKGKYVELRCDPISGHTALYWYRQSLGQGPEFLIYFQGTGAADDSGLPNDRFFAVRPEGSVSTLKIQRTERGDSAVYLCASSLAGGPGYQETQYFGPGTRLLVL.

The chain has TRBV7-9 and TRBJ1-1; D is ambiguous. Germline V lookup: CDR1 SEHNR, CDR2 FQNEAQ (reference sequence). The V end lost 2 bases, the J end lost 0 bases, and 4 bases lay between the germline ends. This CDR3 is 13 amino acids long. The CDR3 bases are TGTGCCAGCAGCTTATATATGAACACTGAAGCTTTCTTT. Protein sequence: CASSLYMNTEAFF.